This record concerns one T cell receptor beta chain sequence. The specificity of this receptor is unknown. Base qualities are not at hand, and no much larger clone is one base apart. This specimen's time point label, per the study, means: about 28 days (+/-7) after the second vaccine dose. AZD1222 recipients whose second dose came at about 4 weeks and those whose second dose came at about 12 weeks were combined into one group, since spike-specific TCR depth and breadth did not differ between the two schedules. Vaccinee samples came from UK trials COV001 and COV002, including a single-blind randomized controlled phase 2/3 trial of AZD1222 (ChAdOx1 nCoV-19) in healthy adults. For TCRbeta chain sequencing, PBMC samples were collected from trial participants at day 0 and at day 28 after the second dose. The CDR3 regions of human TCRbeta chains were analyzed by immunosequencing. In the paper's pipeline: TCRs in the repertoires were matched against a reference library of SARS-CoV-2-specific TCRs that had been generated with the MIRA antigen-specificity platform. Breadth was defined as the fraction of unique TCRs that were SARS-CoV-2-associated. Depth was defined as the fraction of total T cells that were SARS-CoV-2-associated. Using the MIRA data, each spike-specific TCR was mapped to the spike region that the TCR reacts to and placed in a CD4 or CD8 class. Log10-transformed breadth and depth values were compared by one-way ANOVA with Sidak's multiple comparisons tests. Drawn from immuneACCESS, this table holds only the in-frame rearrangements with V and J called that TCRdb kept. Clones are partly lost; checked studies trace under half to an unresolved V gene and leave the rest unexplained. V and J calls and clone size follow that table, whereas D and trimming were derived from the DNA. The sample table contains some 180,000 clones; only one count was recorded for more than 85% of them. The ten largest clones take up more than 1.5% of the sample.

This sample stems from a study of T cell responses to AZD1222 COVID-19 vaccine (dated by TCRdb to the early 2020s). Background for the entire study: A total of 233 trial participants underwent TCR sequencing, of whom more than 200 had received two doses of AZD1222 and roughly 26 had received two doses of the MenACWY control vaccine. Trial participants were enrolled into age subgroups of 18-55, 56-69 and 70-plus years, which contained 148, 28 and 57 TCR-sequenced participants, respectively. The paper's findings and limits, for the study overall: Most participants were white British and females outnumbered males, and the authors suggested that clonal diversity may have been underestimated. Reportedly, close to half of the unique spike-specific TCRs recognized epitopes lying outside the regions that are mutated in the B.1.351 and B.1.1.7 variants. Spike-specific TCR breadth and depth rose significantly after two AZD1222 doses compared with day 0 and with MenACWY recipients. CD4 TCRs associated with the vaccine covered the entire spike protein, and the dominant responses were in regions 160-218 and 743-854. Only five to seven AZD1222 recipients were SARS-CoV-2 seropositive at baseline, limiting conclusions about previously exposed vaccinees. In the small 56-69-year group, the increase in depth fell short of significance, most likely because of low power. Because no day 14 peak-response samples were available, repertoires were characterized only after the peak T cell response.

The trim is 2 bases for V and 1 base for J, with a gap of 6 bases between the germline ends. Inclusive of the bounding cysteine and phenylalanine, the CDR3 is 14 residues long. Of all the DNA, just the CDR3 is kept, 42 bases in frame from base 1. The germline V gene yields SGHTA for CDR1 and FQGNSA for CDR2. The sequencing used peripheral blood, collected 28 days after the second AZD1222 dose. The receptor's source is an adult who received the AZD1222 COVID-19 vaccine. The rearrangement combines TRBV7-2 with TRBJ1-5; no D gene can be assigned with confidence. The sequenced DNA: TGTGCCAGCAGCTTACGCAGGAGCAATCAGCCCCAGCATTTT. Its coded protein is CASSLRRSNQPQHF.